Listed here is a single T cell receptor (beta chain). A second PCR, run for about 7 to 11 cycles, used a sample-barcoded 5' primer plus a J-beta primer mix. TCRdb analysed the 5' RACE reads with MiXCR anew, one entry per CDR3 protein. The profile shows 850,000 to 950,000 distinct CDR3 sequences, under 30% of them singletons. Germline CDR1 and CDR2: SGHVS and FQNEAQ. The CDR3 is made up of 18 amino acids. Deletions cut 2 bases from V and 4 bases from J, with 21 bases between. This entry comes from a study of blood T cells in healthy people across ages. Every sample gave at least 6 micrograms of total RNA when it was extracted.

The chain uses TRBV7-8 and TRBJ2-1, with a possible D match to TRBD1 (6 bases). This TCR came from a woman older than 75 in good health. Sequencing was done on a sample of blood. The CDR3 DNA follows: TGTGCCAGCAGCTTATTGAAAGCTAATTGGGGGACATACAATGAGCAGTTCTTC. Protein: CASSLLKANWGTYNEQFF.